The TCR beta chain described here comes from a study of blood T cells in healthy people across ages. This CDR3 comprises 15 residues. Germline assignment: CDR1 MNHEY and CDR2 SMNVEV (reference sequence). The germline V and J ends were trimmed by 6 bases and 3 bases, with 15 bases remaining between them. A second about 6 to 11 cycle PCR used barcoded and J-beta primers. TCRdb analysed the 5' RACE reads with MiXCR anew, one entry per CDR3 protein. Of 600,000 to 1,000,000 distinct CDR3 sequences listed, just under 25% were seen once; the top ten hold around 3.6%. This clonotype was detected only a few times. The data also belong to a second study, concerning T cells of mothers and their children.

The chain recombines TRBV27 with TRBJ2-1, with a tentative D call TRBD1 (5 bases). The sequence derives from a boy aged 5-17 years in good health. The sequenced sample was blood. The DNA for the CDR3 is TGTGCCAGCAGCTCTGACACAGGTGTCTACAATGAGCAGTTCTTC. This translates into CASSSDTGVYNEQFF.